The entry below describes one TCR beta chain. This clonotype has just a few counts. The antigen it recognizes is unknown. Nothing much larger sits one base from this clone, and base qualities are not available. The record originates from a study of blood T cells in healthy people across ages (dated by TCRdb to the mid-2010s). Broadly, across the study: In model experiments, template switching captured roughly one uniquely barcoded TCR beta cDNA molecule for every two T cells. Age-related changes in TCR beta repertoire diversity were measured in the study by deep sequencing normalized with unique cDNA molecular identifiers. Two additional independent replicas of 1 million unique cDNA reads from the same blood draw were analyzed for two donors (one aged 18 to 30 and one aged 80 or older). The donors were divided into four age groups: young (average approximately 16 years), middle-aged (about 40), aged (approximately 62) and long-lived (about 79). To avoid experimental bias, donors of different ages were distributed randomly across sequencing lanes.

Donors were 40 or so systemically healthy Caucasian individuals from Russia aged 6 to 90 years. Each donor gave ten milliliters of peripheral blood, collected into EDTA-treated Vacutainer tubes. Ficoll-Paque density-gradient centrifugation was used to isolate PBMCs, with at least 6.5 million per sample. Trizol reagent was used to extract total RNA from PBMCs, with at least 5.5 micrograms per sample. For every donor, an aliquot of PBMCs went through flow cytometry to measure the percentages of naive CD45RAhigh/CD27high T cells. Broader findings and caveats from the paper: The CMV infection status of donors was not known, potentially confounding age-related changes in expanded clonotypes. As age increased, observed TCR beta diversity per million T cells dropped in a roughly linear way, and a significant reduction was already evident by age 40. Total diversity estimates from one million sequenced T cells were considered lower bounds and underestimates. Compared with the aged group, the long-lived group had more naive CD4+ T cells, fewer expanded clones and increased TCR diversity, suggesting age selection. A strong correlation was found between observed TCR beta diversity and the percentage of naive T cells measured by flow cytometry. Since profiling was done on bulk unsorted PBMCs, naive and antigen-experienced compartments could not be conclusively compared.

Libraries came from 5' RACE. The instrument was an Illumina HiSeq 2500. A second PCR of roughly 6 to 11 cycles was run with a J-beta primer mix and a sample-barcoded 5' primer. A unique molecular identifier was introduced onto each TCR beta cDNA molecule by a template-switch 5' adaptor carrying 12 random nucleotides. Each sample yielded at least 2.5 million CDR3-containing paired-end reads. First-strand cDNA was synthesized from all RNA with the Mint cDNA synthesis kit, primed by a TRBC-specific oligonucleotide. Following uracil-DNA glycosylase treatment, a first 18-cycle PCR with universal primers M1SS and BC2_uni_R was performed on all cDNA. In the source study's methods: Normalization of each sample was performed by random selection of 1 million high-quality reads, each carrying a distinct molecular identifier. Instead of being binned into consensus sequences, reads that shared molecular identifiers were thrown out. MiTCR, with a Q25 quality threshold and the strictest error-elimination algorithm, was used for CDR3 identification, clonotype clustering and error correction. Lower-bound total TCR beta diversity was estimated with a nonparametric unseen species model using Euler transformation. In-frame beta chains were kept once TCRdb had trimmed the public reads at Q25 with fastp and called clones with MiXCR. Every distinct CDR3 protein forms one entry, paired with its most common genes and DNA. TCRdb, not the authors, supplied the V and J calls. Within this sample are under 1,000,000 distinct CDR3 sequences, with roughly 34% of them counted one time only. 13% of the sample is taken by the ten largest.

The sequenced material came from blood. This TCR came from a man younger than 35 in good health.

The sequenced DNA is TGTGCCAGCAGTTTGCCCACGGATCCGGGCTCAAATCGGCATCAAGAGACCCAGTACTTC. It codes for CASSLPTDPGSNRHQETQYF. The V and J genes are TRBV28 and TRBJ2-5, with an unclear D gene assignment. CDR1 MDHEN and CDR2 SYDVKM are derived from the germline V gene. V and J lose 3 bases and 2 bases, and a span of 28 bases separates them. The CDR3 numbers 20 residues from cysteine through phenylalanine. The CDR3 DNA has 60 bases and is translated from base 1.